This T cell receptor beta chain was captured in a study of blood T cell repertoires in COVID-19 (dated by TCRdb to about 2020). With respect to the entire study: Samples from collaborators originated in the United States, Italy and Spain and spanned both the acute and convalescent phases of COVID-19. Subjects who had been exposed to COVID-19, were actively infected with it, or had recovered from it provided the deeply sampled blood TCRbeta repertoires that made up the dataset. Samples were obtained from the ongoing ImmuneRACE study (first 160 participants) and from some 1,300 subjects provided by 6 global collaborators. The repertoires were released in a freely available public database intended as a resource for research on the immune response to SARS-CoV-2. The material from the prospective study consisted of cDNA or gDNA derived from T cells, B-cell-depleted T cells, or PBMCs. Nearly every sample came with metadata listing a de-identified subject ID, COVID-19 status, age in years and sex. HLA class I and class II types, where available, came from metadata supplied by the sample provider rather than from assay-based typing. On the study overall, not on this receptor specifically: Clinical and demographic metadata were provided uncurated, with the amount varying by source and participant.

Each collaborating institution followed its own protocols to collect whole blood in K2EDTA tubes. For TCRbeta analysis, collaborator samples were shipped as frozen whole blood, as isolated PBMCs, or as DNA extracted from either sample type. TCRbeta CDR3 regions were amplified from genomic DNA by means of the immunoSEQ Assay, a bias-controlled multiplex PCR. The authors' analysis ran thus. The number of nucleated cells in each sample was estimated from the amplification of reference gene primers within the assay. To quantify the absolute abundance of each unique TCRbeta CDR3 rearrangement, sequence reads were collapsed and filtered. For each sample, productive Simpson clonality was calculated as the square root of Simpson's diversity index across productive rearrangements. TCRdb limited this immuneACCESS table to in-frame rearrangements with V and J called. A share of clones is missing; checked studies link under half to unresolved V genes, and the rest is unexplained. V and J calls plus clone size are reproduced from that table; the DNA served to infer D and trimming. Across this sample there are a few hundred thousand clones, with about 88% seen only once. Clones ranked in the top ten supply approximately 3% of the sample.

A note on this clone: No cognate antigen has been identified for it. Base qualities are not at hand, and no much larger clone is one base apart.

CDR1 and CDR2, per the germline V gene, are SGHRS and YFSETQ. CDR3 length: 17 amino acids, cysteine to phenylalanine. CDR3 DNA is the only sequence kept; it has 51 bases, read in frame from the first base. Trimming takes 3 bases off V and 5 bases off J; junction bases not matched to a gene: 13. The chain uses TRBV5-1 and TRBJ2-1, with 8 bases aligning to TRBD2. The TCR originated in a man aged 60 to 69 with acute or convalescent COVID-19. The specimen sequenced was peripheral blood. The sequenced DNA: TGCGCCAGCAGCTGGACCTCTATTGCGGGGGGACACAATGAGCAGTTCTTC. This sequence encodes CASSWTSIAGGHNEQFF.